This T cell receptor (beta chain) was found in a study of cytomegalovirus exposure and HLA in healthy donors. Regarding the study as a whole: The authors reported that TCR beta sequences could predict HLA-A and HLA-B alleles. These predictions were accurate for most subjects in the first cohort. Cytomegalovirus association was listed for around 180 TCR beta chains. Analysis was carried out at a later point, and it linked a missense DCLRE1C variant to TCR beta V- and J-gene trimming.

In the PCR, 60 Vbeta and 13 Jbeta primers were used. Generated by immunoSEQ multiplex PCR, the TCRdb table keeps only in-frame clones and is missing some. The sample includes 85,000 to 110,000 clones, about 71% of them seen just once. A note on this clone: Its antigen is not known.

Per germline, CDR1 SEHNR and CDR2 FQNEAQ (reference sequence). The CDR3 covers 13 residues. Trimming removed 0 bases from V and 5 bases from J, with 7 bases in between. Participants comprised healthy donors of bone marrow. The origin of this receptor is a woman aged 45-59 years in good health and CMV-seronegative. The sample consisted of PBMCs. The chain employs TRBV7-9 and TRBJ2-5; no clear D gene. CDR3 protein: CASSLALGETQYF. CDR3 in DNA: TGTGCCAGCAGCTTAGCGCTCGGTGAGACCCAGTACTTC.